The clone carrying this T cell receptor (beta chain) came up many times. Its antigen is unknown. The source of the sample is a study of response to subunit inactivated influenza vaccine. Study results and caveats: Authors suggested that a seasonal influenza vaccination recruits few new T cells each time.

In TCRdb, the RT-PCR reads were re-called with MiXCR into one record per CDR3 protein. The sample consists of roughly 540,000 distinct CDR3 sequences, less than 25% of them appearing once. Another study also made use of these data, one on T cells expressing NK-cell markers. That paper adds: UMIs accompanied the 5'RACE template switching by which TCR beta cDNA was made. Of CD8+ T cells, about 1.0-8% belonged to dominant NKG2C+ clonotypes in roughly 6 donors. It is unclear if expanded NKG2C-expressing clones target HCMV antigens.

The clonotype was recovered from a man aged 50-59 years who received an inactivated influenza vaccine. The specimen was CD4+ T cells sorted from PBMCs, collected 11 to 12 days after vaccination.

In DNA form, the CDR3 reads TGCAGCGTTGAAAAAGGGGTTGAGCAGTACTTC. Translation gives CSVEKGVEQYF. V and J are TRBV29-1 and TRBJ2-7, with D possibly TRBD1 on 5 matching bases. Trimming stripped 2 bases from V and 7 bases from J, with 9 bases between. This CDR3 contains 11 residues. Germline V gene data show CDR1 as SQVTM and CDR2 as ANQGSEA.